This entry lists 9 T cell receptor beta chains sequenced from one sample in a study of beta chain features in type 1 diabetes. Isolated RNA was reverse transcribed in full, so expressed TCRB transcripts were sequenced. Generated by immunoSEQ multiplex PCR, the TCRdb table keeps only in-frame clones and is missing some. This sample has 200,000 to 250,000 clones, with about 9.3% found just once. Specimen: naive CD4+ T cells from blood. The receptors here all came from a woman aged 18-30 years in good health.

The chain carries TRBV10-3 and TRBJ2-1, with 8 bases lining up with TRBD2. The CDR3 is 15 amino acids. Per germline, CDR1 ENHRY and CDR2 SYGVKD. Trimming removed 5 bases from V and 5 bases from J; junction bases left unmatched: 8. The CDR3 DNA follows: TGTGCCATCAGTTTATCCGGGACTAGGGACAATGAGCAGTTCTTC. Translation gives CAISLSGTRDNEQFF.

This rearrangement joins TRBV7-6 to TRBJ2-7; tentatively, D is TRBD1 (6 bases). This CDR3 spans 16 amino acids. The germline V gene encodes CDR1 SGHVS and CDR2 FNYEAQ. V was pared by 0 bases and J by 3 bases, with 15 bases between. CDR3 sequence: CASSLADSPTGYEQYF. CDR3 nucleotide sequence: TGTGCCAGCAGCTTAGCGGACAGCCCTACCGGCTACGAGCAGTACTTC.

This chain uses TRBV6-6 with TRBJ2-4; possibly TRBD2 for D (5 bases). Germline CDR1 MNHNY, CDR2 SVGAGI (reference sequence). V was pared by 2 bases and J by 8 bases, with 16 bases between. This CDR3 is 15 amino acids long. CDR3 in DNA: TGTGCCAGCAGTTACGGAAGTTGGACTGGAGACATTCAGTACTTC. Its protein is CASSYGSWTGDIQYF.

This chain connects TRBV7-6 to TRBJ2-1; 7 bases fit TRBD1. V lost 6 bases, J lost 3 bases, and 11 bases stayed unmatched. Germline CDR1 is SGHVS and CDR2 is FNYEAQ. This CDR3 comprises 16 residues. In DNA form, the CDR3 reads TGTGCCAGCAGTCAAACAGGGGAAAAGATCTACAATGAGCAGTTCTTC. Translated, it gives CASSQTGEKIYNEQFF.

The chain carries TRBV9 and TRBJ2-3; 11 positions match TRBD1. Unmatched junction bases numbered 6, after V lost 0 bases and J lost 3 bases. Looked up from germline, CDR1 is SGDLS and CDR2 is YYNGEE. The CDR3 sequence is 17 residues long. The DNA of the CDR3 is TGTGCCAGCAGCGTAGGGGACAGGGGGATAGGAACAGATACGCAGTATTTT. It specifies CASSVGDRGIGTDTQYF.

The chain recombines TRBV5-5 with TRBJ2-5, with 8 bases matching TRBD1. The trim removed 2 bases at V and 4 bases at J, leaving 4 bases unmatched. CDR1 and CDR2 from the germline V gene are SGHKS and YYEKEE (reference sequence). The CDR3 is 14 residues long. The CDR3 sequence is CASSLTGGSETQYF. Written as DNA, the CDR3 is TGTGCCAGCAGCTTAACAGGGGGGTCAGAGACCCAGTACTTC. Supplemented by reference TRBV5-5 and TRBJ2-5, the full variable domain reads DAGVTQSPTHLIKTRGQQVTLRCSPISGHKSVSWYQQVLGQGPQFIFQYYEKEERGRGNFPDRFSARQFPNYSSELNVNALLLGDSALYLCASSLTGGSETQYFGPGTRLLVL.

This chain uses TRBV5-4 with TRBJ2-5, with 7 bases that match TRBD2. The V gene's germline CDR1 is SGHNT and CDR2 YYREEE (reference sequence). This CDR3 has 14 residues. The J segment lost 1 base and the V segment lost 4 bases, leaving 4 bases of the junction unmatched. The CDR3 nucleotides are TGTGCCAGCAGCATCAGCGGGACCCAAGAGACCCAGTACTTC. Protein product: CASSISGTQETQYF.

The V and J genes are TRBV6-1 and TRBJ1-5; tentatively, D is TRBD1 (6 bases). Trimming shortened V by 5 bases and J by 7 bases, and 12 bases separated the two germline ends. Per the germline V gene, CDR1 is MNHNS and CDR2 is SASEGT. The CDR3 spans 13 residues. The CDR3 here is CASSLTGGQPQHF. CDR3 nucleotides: TGTGCCAGCAGTTTGACAGGCGGGCAGCCCCAGCATTTT.

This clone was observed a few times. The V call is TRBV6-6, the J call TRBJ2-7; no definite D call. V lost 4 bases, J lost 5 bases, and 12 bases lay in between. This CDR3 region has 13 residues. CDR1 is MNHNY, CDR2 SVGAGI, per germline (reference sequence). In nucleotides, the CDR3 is TGTGCCAGCAGTTTGTTCGGTCCCGACGAGCAGTACTTC. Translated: CASSLFGPDEQYF.